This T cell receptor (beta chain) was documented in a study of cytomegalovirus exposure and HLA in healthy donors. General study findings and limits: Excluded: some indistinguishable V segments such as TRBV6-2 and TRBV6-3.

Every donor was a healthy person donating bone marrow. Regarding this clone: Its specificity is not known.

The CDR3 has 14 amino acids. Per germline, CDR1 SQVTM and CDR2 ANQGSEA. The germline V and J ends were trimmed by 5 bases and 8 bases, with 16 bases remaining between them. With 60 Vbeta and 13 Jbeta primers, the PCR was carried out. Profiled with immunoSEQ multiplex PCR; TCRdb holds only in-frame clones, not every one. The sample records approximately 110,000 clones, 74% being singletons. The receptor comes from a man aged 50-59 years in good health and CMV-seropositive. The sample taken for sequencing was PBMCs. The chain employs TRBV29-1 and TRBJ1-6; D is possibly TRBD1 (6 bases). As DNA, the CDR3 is TGCAGCGTTAAGGGGGACACGGCGGATTCACCCCTCCACTTT. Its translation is CSVKGDTADSPLHF.